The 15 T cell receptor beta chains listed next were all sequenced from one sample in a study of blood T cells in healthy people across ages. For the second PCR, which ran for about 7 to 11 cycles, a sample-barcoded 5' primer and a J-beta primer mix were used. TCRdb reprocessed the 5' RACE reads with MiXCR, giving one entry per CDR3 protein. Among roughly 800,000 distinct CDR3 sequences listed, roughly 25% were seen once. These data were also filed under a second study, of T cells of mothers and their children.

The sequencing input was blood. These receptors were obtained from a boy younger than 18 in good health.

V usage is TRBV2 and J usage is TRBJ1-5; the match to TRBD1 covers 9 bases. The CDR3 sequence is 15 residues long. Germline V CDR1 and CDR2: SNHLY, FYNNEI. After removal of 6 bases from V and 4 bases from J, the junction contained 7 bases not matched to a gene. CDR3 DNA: TGTGCCAGCAGGGCCGGGACAGGGATAAATCAGCCCCAGCATTTT. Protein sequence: CASRAGTGINQPQHF.

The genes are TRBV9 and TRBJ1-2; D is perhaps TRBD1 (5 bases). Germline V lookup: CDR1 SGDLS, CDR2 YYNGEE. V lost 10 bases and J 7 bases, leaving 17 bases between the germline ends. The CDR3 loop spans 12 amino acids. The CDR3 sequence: CASSGNGGGYTF. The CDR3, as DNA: TGTGCCTCCTCCGGGAACGGGGGTGGCTACACCTTC.

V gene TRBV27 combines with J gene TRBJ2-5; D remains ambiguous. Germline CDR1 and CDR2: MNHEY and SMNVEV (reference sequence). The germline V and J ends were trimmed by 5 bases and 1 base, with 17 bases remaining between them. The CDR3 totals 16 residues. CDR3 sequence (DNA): TGTGCCAGCAGTCCCTATCTCGGACGACTCCAAGAGACCCAGTACTTC. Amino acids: CASSPYLGRLQETQYF.

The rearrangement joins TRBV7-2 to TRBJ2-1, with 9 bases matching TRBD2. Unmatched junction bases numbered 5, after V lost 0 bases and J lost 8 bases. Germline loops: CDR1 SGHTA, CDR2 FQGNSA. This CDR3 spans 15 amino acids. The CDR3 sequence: CASSLAAGGPDEQFF. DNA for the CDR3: TGTGCCAGCAGCTTAGCGGCGGGGGGGCCGGATGAGCAGTTCTTC. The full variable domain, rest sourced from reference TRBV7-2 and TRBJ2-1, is GAGVSQSPSNKVTEKGKDVELRCDPISGHTALYWYRQSLGQGLEFLIYFQGNSAPDKSGLPSDRFSAERTGGSVSTLTIQRTQQEDSAVYLCASSLAAGGPDEQFFGPGTRLTVL.

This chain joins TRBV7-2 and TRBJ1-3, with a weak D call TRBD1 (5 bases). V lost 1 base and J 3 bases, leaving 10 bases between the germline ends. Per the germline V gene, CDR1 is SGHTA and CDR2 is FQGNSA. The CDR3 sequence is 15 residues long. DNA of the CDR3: TGTGCCAGCAGCTTAGGACAGCCGGTTGGAAACACCATATATTTT. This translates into CASSLGQPVGNTIYF.

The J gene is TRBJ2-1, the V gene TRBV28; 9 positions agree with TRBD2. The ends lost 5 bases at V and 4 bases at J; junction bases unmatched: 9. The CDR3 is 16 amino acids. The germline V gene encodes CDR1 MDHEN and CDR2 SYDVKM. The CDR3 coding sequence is TGTGCCAGCAGTACACTGACTAGCGGATATTACAATGAGCAGTTCTTC. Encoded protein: CASSTLTSGYYNEQFF.

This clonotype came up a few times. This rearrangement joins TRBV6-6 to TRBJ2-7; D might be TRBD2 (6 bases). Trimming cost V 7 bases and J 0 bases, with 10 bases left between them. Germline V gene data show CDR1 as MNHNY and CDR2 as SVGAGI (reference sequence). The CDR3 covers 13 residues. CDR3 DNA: TGTGCCAGCAAGGCGGGACCCTCCTACGAGCAGTACTTC. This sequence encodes CASKAGPSYEQYF.

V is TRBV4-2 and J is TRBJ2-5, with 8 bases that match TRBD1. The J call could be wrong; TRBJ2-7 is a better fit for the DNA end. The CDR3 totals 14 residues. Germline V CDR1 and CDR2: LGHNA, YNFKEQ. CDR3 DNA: TGTGCCAGCAGCCAGGCCGGGACAGGCTACGAGCAGTACTTC. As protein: CASSQAGTGYEQYF.

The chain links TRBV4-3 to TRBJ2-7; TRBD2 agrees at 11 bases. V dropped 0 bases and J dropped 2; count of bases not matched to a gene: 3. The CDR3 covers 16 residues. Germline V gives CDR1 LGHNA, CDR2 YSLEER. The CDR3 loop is CASSQEVSGGAYEQYF. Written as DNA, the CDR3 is TGCGCCAGCAGCCAAGAAGTTAGCGGGGGGGCCTACGAGCAGTACTTC.

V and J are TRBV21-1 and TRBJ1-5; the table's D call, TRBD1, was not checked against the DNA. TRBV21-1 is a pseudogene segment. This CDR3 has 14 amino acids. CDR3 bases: TGTGCCAGCAGCAAAGAGAGTTCAGGGCAGCCCCAGCATTTT. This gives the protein CASSKESSGQPQHF.

CDR3 loop: CASSQLGLAGVTDTQYF. The CDR3 nucleotides read TGTGCCAGCAGCCAACTGGGACTAGCGGGAGTGACAGATACGCAGTATTTT. V and J are TRBV4-2 and TRBJ2-3; 14 bases match TRBD2. The length of the CDR3 is 17 residues. Trimming took 2 bases from V and 3 from J; bases not matched to a gene: 4. In germline, CDR1 is LGHNA, CDR2 YNFKEQ.

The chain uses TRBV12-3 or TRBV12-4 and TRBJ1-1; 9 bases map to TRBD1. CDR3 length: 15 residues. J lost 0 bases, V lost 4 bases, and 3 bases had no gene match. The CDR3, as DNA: TGTGCCAGCAGTTCAAGGACAGGGGTGAACACTGAAGCTTTCTTT. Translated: CASSSRTGVNTEAFF.

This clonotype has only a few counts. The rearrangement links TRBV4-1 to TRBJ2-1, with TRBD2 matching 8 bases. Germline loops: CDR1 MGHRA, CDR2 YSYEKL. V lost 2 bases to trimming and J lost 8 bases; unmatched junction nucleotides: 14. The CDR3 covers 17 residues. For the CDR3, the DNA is TGCGCCAGCAGCCAATCCCACCCGGGAGGGTATTCAGATGAGCAGTTCTTC. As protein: CASSQSHPGGYSDEQFF.

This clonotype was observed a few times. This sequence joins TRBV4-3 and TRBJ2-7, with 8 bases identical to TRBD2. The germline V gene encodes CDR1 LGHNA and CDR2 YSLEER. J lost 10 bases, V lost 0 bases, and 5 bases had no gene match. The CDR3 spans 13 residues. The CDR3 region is CASSQEVSGNQYF. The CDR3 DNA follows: TGCGCCAGCAGCCAAGAAGTTAGCGGGAACCAGTACTTC.

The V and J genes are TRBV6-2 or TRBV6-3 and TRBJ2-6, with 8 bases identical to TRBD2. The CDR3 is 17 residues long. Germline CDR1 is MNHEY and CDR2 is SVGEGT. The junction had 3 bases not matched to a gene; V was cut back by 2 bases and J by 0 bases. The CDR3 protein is CASSYPGGHSGANVLTF. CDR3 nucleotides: TGTGCCAGCAGTTACCCGGGGGGGCACTCTGGGGCCAACGTCCTGACTTTC.